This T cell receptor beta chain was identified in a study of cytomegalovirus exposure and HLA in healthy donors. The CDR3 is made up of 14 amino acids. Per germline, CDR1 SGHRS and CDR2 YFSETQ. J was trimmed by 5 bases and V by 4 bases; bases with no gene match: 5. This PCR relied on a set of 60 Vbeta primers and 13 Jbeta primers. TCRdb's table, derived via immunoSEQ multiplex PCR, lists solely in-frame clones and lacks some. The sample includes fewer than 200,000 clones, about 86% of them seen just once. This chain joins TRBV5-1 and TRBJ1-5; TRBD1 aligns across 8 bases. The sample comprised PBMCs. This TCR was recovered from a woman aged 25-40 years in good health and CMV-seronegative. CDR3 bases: TGCGCCAGCAGCCGAGGGACAGGAGATCAGCCCCAGCATTTT. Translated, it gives CASSRGTGDQPQHF.